This T cell receptor beta chain was sequenced for a study of T cell changes during pregnancy in multiple sclerosis. The CDR3 extends over 15 amino acids. V dropped 5 bases and J dropped 8; count of bases not matched to a gene: 9. Germline CDR1 MNHNY, CDR2 SVGAGI (reference sequence). Method: immunoSEQ multiplex PCR; TCRdb's copy keeps in-frame clones and lacks some. The table lists around 40,000 clones, roughly 91% of them singletons. The source was CD8+ T cells from peripheral blood mononuclear cells, collected in the second trimester of pregnancy. The TCR originated in a female donor with multiple sclerosis, enrolled in a pregnancy study. The chain carries TRBV6-6 and TRBJ2-1, with 10 bases identical to TRBD2. The CDR3 bases are TGTGCCAGCAGTATACCGGGACTAGCGAACGATGAGCAGTTCTTC. Translated, it gives CASSIPGLANDEQFF.